This entry lists 13 T cell receptor beta chains sequenced from one sample in a study of T cells in Graves' hyperthyroidism and ophthalmopathy. What was amplified from RNA transcripts were TCR beta CDR3 regions. In the first-round RT-PCR of the TCR CDR3, the HTBI primer set was used. TCRdb called the multiplex PCR reads again in MiXCR, with one record for every CDR3 protein. The repertoire has about 250,000 distinct CDR3 sequences, about 24% of them found once; the top ten carry roughly 32%. Sequencing was performed on blood. Source of these receptors: a woman aged 40 to 50 with Graves' ophthalmopathy.

This clonotype was recorded a few times. This may come from a read error, since a much larger clone is one base off. The chain is built from TRBV24-1 and TRBJ1-5; D is undetermined. From germline, CDR1 is KGHDR and CDR2 SFDVKD. V lost 6 bases and J lost 7, with 12 bases in between. The CDR3 covers 13 residues. DNA for the CDR3: TGTGCCACCAGTAGGAGTTTCGGACAGCCCCAGCATTTT. Translated: CATSRSFGQPQHF.

This clonotype has at least ten counts. The V gene is TRBV19, the J gene TRBJ2-2; D is unresolved. V lost 3 bases and J lost 0, with 8 bases in between. Germline CDR1 reads LNHDA; CDR2 reads SQIVND (reference sequence). The CDR3 has 15 residues. The CDR3 sequence is CASSMYRTNTGELFF. The CDR3 DNA reads as TGTGCCAGTAGTATGTACAGAACGAACACCGGGGAGCTGTTTTTT.

The V call is TRBV12-3 or TRBV12-4, the J call TRBJ1-3; D not resolved. Trimming pared 9 bases from V and 2 bases from J, leaving 5 bases between. CDR3 length: 11 amino acids. CDR3 nucleotides: TGTGCCAGTATTACTGGAAACACCATATATTTT. Protein sequence: CASITGNTIYF.

This clonotype appeared many times. The rearrangement uses TRBV28 and TRBJ1-2; D is unresolved. This CDR3 comprises 12 residues. Trimming took 5 bases from V and 2 from J, leaving 6 bases between them. CDR1 MDHEN and CDR2 SYDVKM come from the germline V gene. The CDR3 spells CASSSENYGYTF. The CDR3 DNA reads TGTGCCAGCAGTAGCGAGAACTATGGCTACACCTTC.

This clonotype was recorded at least ten times. The rearrangement links TRBV9 to TRBJ2-7, with D tentatively TRBD1 (6 bases). Trimming cost V 4 bases and J 4 bases, with 18 bases left between them. CDR1 is SGDLS and CDR2 is YYNGEE in the germline V gene. The CDR3 runs 15 residues. CDR3 in DNA: TGTGCCAGCAGCCCGATGGGGCAGGGGTGGTACGAGCAGTACTTC. Translating it yields CASSPMGQGWYEQYF.

This clonotype was found many times. The chain couples TRBV30 to TRBJ2-2, with D maybe TRBD2 (7 bases). CDR3 length: 16 amino acids. Trimming stripped 2 bases from V and 0 bases from J, with 13 bases between. Looked up from germline, CDR1 is GTSNPN and CDR2 is SVGIG (reference sequence). The CDR3 nucleotides are TGTGCCTGGAGTCGCTCGGGGGGCGCGAACACCGGGGAGCTGTTTTTT. Protein product: CAWSRSGGANTGELFF.

The CDR3 loop reads CATSDGRDQPQHF. CDR3 nucleotides: TGTGCCACCAGTGATGGAAGGGATCAGCCCCAGCATTTT. The genes are TRBV24-1 and TRBJ1-5; D ambiguous. The length of the CDR3 is 13 residues. V gave up 3 bases and J gave up 5 bases, with 7 bases separating them. Germline V gene data show CDR1 as KGHDR and CDR2 as SFDVKD.

Ten or more counts support this clonotype. The genes are TRBV3-1 and TRBJ1-1; D is undetermined. V was trimmed by 0 bases and J by 4 bases, leaving 3 bases between them. This CDR3 spans 12 amino acids. Germline V lookup: CDR1 LGHDT, CDR2 YNNKEL (reference sequence). The CDR3 here is CASSQDGTEAFF. Here the CDR3 DNA reads TGTGCCAGCAGCCAAGATGGCACTGAAGCTTTCTTT.

This clonotype was picked up many times. J is TRBJ2-7 and V is TRBV6-5, with D perhaps being TRBD1 or TRBD2 (5 bases each). This CDR3 spans 13 amino acids. Trimming removed 8 bases at V and 7 bases at J, with 18 bases between. Germline lookup yields CDR1 MNHEY and CDR2 SVGAGI. The CDR3 DNA follows: TGTGCCAGCGGGACGGGCGGTACATGGGAGCAGTACTTC. Its protein product is CASGTGGTWEQYF.

This clonotype was observed a single time. DNA of the CDR3: TGTGCCAGCAGCCCCACGGGACAGACCTATCAGCCCCAGCATTTT. Residues: CASSPTGQTYQPQHF. The rearrangement links TRBV7-2 to TRBJ1-5, with TRBD1 matching over 7 bases. V trimming: 5 bases; J trimming: 5 bases; junction bases outside the gene matches: 9. Germline loops: CDR1 SGHTA, CDR2 FQGNSA. This CDR3 comprises 15 residues.

This clonotype appeared many times. The chain joins TRBV11-3 to TRBJ2-5; 9 bases are a match to TRBD1. The CDR3 loop spans 15 amino acids. CDR1 is SGHNT, CDR2 YENEEA, per germline. Unmatched junction bases numbered 9, after V lost 5 bases and J lost 5 bases. The CDR3 sequence: CASSHRTGAGETQYF. For the CDR3, the DNA is TGTGCCAGCAGCCATCGGACAGGGGCTGGGGAGACCCAGTACTTC.

This clonotype was counted ten times or more. The chain links TRBV29-1 to TRBJ2-7; the D is unclear. The CDR3 is 15 residues long. Germline V gene data show CDR1 as SQVTM and CDR2 as ANQGSEA. The V end was cut by 3 bases, the J end by 7 bases, with 22 bases between. The chain's CDR3 is CSVESTGRTRGEQYF. DNA for the CDR3: TGCAGCGTTGAGTCCACTGGCAGGACCCGAGGAGAGCAGTACTTC.

This clonotype was observed a few times. The V call is TRBV4-1, the J call TRBJ2-2, with 12 bases lining up with TRBD2. V trimming: 1 base; J trimming: 3 bases; junction bases outside the gene matches: 9. The CDR3 runs to 19 residues. From germline, CDR1 is MGHRA and CDR2 YSYEKL. The CDR3 loop reads CASSQVGLAGGPDTGELFF. The CDR3 bases are TGCGCCAGCAGCCAAGTAGGTCTAGCGGGAGGGCCGGACACCGGGGAGCTGTTTTTT.